These 30 T cell receptor beta chains share one sample of origin, sequenced in a study of shared clonotypes between healthy human individuals. The assay was immunoSEQ multiplex PCR, and TCRdb's table has in-frame clones only and misses some. The data show about 2.2 million clones, 93% seen once. Terminally differentiated effector memory CD45RA+ cells were excluded by CCR7 positive selection of CD45RO-negative cells. The specimen sequenced was naive CD8+ T cells from PBMCs. The receptors shown here come from a man younger than 35 in good health. Some clones in this sample may be carry-over from other donors' samples.

Comments on this clone: Other DNA sequences of this sample code for an identical CDR3. The chain carries TRBV5-1 and TRBJ2-1; D not resolved. V lost 1 base, J lost 0 bases, and 2 bases lay in between. The V gene's germline CDR1 is SGHRS and CDR2 YFSETQ. The CDR3 is 13 amino acids. This CDR3 reads CASSLTSYNEQFF. In DNA form, the CDR3 reads TGCGCCAGCAGCTTGACCTCCTACAATGAGCAGTTCTTC.

The rearrangement uses TRBV9 and TRBJ2-2; the match to TRBD2 covers 9 bases. V was clipped by 2 bases and J by 7 bases; unmatched bases: 15. This CDR3 has 18 amino acids. Germline V gives CDR1 SGDLS, CDR2 YYNGEE. The CDR3 region has the DNA TGTGCCAGCAGCGTCCGGTTGGCGGGAGGGCCGGTGGACGGGGAGCTGTTTTTT. This codes for CASSVRLAGGPVDGELFF.

About this clone itself: One end of the junction varies from germline; a read error may be responsible. This specimen includes other DNA sequences encoding the same CDR3. The chain couples TRBV6-5 to TRBJ2-7; D not certain. In germline, CDR1 is MNHEY, CDR2 SVGAGI. The CDR3 consists of 11 residues. CDR3 coding DNA: TGTGCCAGCAGCTACTCGAGGGAGCAGTACTTC. Protein: CASSYSREQYF.

Regarding this clone: Within the sample, other DNA sequences also encode this same CDR3. The gene calls are TRBV6-4 and TRBJ2-6; D is possibly TRBD1 (6 bases). Trimming took 3 bases from V and 4 from J, leaving 7 bases between them. CDR3 size: 14 residues. Per germline, CDR1 MRHNA and CDR2 SNTAGT. The DNA of the CDR3 is TGTGCCAGCAGTGAGGGGGCCGGGGCCAACGTCCTGACTTTC. Encoded protein: CASSEGAGANVLTF.

This sequence joins TRBV13 and TRBJ2-7; D is unresolved. The V gene lost 5 bases and the J gene lost 3 bases, with 8 bases spanning the gap. Germline V gene sequence: CDR1 PRHDT, CDR2 FYEKMQ (reference sequence). The CDR3 spans 12 residues. The CDR3 sequence: CASSPRNYEQYF. CDR3 coding DNA: TGTGCCAGCAGCCCCCGTAACTACGAGCAGTACTTC.

The count of this clone is one. The chain links TRBV9 to TRBJ1-1; TRBD1 matches at 11 bases. This CDR3 contains 15 residues. V lost 7 bases and J lost 5; bases outside the gene matches: 10. Germline V gene sequence: CDR1 SGDLS, CDR2 YYNGEE. CDR3 sequence: CASAGQGARGTEAFF. The CDR3 DNA reads as TGTGCCAGCGCCGGACAGGGGGCCCGTGGTACTGAAGCTTTCTTT.

J is TRBJ2-1 and V is TRBV11-1, with 14 bases identical to TRBD2. This CDR3 is 15 amino acids long. J lost 6 bases, V lost 4 bases, and 2 bases had no gene match. From germline, CDR1 is SGHAT and CDR2 FQDESV (reference sequence). The CDR3: CASSWGLAGVNEQFF. The CDR3 DNA is TGTGCCAGCAGCTGGGGACTAGCGGGAGTCAATGAGCAGTTCTTC.

The chain combines TRBV7-9 with TRBJ2-2, with 8 bases identical to TRBD1. Unmatched junction bases numbered 11, after V lost 5 bases and J lost 3 bases. The length of the CDR3 is 17 residues. The germline V gene encodes CDR1 SEHNR and CDR2 FQNEAQ (reference sequence). CDR3 in DNA: TGTGCCAGCAGCCTCCCGGGACAGGAGGACTACACCGGGGAGCTGTTTTTT. Translation: CASSLPGQEDYTGELFF.

The rearrangement joins TRBV7-6 to TRBJ2-7, with 7 bases fitting TRBD1. The V gene end was trimmed by 5 bases and the J gene end by 7 bases; junction bases not matched to a gene: 14. There are 15 residues in the CDR3. Germline CDR1 SGHVS, CDR2 FNYEAQ. The CDR3 DNA sequence: TGTGCCAGCAGCCCTCGACAGGGCCCTGGGCAAGAGCAGTACTTC. It encodes CASSPRQGPGQEQYF.

This chain joins TRBV29-1 and TRBJ1-1; perhaps TRBD1 as D (6 bases). This CDR3 contains 12 residues. V was trimmed by 7 bases and J by 0 bases, leaving 9 bases between them. The V gene's germline CDR1 is SQVTM and CDR2 ANQGSEA. The CDR3 coding sequence is TGCAGCGCTGGACAGTTGAACACTGAAGCTTTCTTT. The encoded protein is CSAGQLNTEAFF.

The chain has TRBV27 and TRBJ2-3, with 9 bases matching TRBD2. CDR1 is MNHEY and CDR2 is SMNVEV in the germline V gene (reference sequence). The CDR3 runs 14 residues. V dropped 6 bases and J dropped 4; count of bases not matched to a gene: 5. The CDR3 reads CASSASGNADTQYF. The CDR3 bases are TGTGCCAGCAGCGCTAGCGGGAACGCAGATACGCAGTATTTT.

V and J are TRBV11-2 and TRBJ2-2; D unresolved. The CDR3 consists of 14 residues. In germline, CDR1 is SGHAT, CDR2 FQNNGV. Trimming took 4 bases from V and 6 from J, leaving 12 bases between them. The CDR3 is CASSSFLIAGELFF. CDR3 DNA sequence: TGTGCCAGCAGCTCCTTCCTTATAGCCGGGGAGCTGTTTTTT.

This chain's CDR3 is CASSFLLFKGELFF. CDR3 sequence (DNA): TGTGCCAGCAGTTTTCTGCTATTTAAAGGGGAGCTGTTTTTT. V usage is TRBV6-5 and J usage is TRBJ2-2; D ambiguous. The germline CDR1 and CDR2 sequences are MNHEY and SVGAGI. V lost 4 bases and J lost 8, with 14 bases in between. The CDR3 runs to 14 residues.

The rearrangement joins TRBV10-3 to TRBJ2-3; tentative D call: TRBD1 (6 bases). The germline V and J ends were trimmed by 6 bases and 2 bases, with 12 bases remaining between them. The CDR3 length is 14 residues. Germline values: CDR1 ENHRY, CDR2 SYGVKD. Here the CDR3 reads CAIREGQITDTQYF. CDR3 bases: TGTGCCATCAGGGAAGGACAGATCACAGATACGCAGTATTTT.

Note on this clone: This specimen includes other DNA sequences encoding the same CDR3. The chain employs TRBV27 and TRBJ2-2; D call uncertain. The CDR3 contains 12 residues. Trimming took off 3 bases at V and 7 bases at J, with 6 bases between the two ends. Looked up from germline, CDR1 is MNHEY and CDR2 is SMNVEV (reference sequence). For the CDR3, the DNA is TGTGCCAGCAGTTTGCTGAACGGGGAGCTGTTTTTT. Protein: CASSLLNGELFF.

This rearrangement joins TRBV7-9 to TRBJ2-3, with D uncertain. Between the trimmed V and J ends, which lost 3 bases and 4 bases, there was a span of 14 bases. This CDR3 contains 15 residues. Germline V gives CDR1 SEHNR, CDR2 FQNEAQ (reference sequence). CDR3 sequence (DNA): TGTGCCAGCAGCTTGGACCCGCGGATCCCAGATACGCAGTATTTT. Amino acid sequence: CASSLDPRIPDTQYF.

This chain connects TRBV2 to TRBJ2-5, with D perhaps matching TRBD1 or TRBD2 (5 bases each). The J call is in doubt because the DNA end fits TRBJ2-7 better. There are 15 residues in the CDR3. CDR1 SNHLY and CDR2 FYNNEI come from the germline V gene. The CDR3: CASRDTGTDQDEQYF. CDR3 coding DNA: TGTGCCAGCAGGGATACCGGGACGGACCAGGACGAGCAGTACTTC.

The rearrangement joins TRBV7-9 to TRBJ1-1; TRBD1 aligns across 7 bases. J gave up 4 bases and V 4 bases, and 9 bases lay outside the gene matches. The length of the CDR3 is 15 residues. Germline CDR1 is SEHNR and CDR2 is FQNEAQ (reference sequence). The CDR3, as DNA: TGTGCCAGCAGCTCCGACAGGGATTGGGCCACTGAAGCTTTCTTT. Its translation is CASSSDRDWATEAFF.

This sequence joins TRBV7-6 and TRBJ2-2, with D possibly being TRBD2 (6 bases). The CDR3 is made up of 17 amino acids. V lost 0 bases and J 0 bases, leaving 11 bases between the germline ends. Germline assignment: CDR1 SGHVS and CDR2 FNYEAQ. The CDR3 bases are TGTGCCAGCAGCTTAGCGTGGGGCGGGACGAACACCGGGGAGCTGTTTTTT. Translation gives CASSLAWGGTNTGELFF.

The gene calls are TRBV11-2 and TRBJ2-3; the match to TRBD2 covers 7 bases. CDR3 length equals 15 residues. Germline assignment: CDR1 SGHAT and CDR2 FQNNGV. V shed 3 bases, J shed 2 bases, and the junction held 5 bases outside the gene matches. CDR3 region: CASSLLAEITDTQYF. CDR3 in DNA: TGTGCCAGCAGCTTGCTAGCGGAGATCACAGATACGCAGTATTTT.

The chain combines TRBV11-2 with TRBJ2-1, with D hard to call. Germline V gene data show CDR1 as SGHAT and CDR2 as FQNNGV. This CDR3 is 18 amino acids long. V lost 0 bases to trimming and J lost 4 bases, with 19 bases between them. This CDR3 is CASSLDQRVYTRYNEQFF. In DNA form, the CDR3 reads TGTGCCAGCAGCTTAGATCAAAGGGTCTACACTCGATACAATGAGCAGTTCTTC.

The chain couples TRBV27 to TRBJ2-2, with D possibly being TRBD1 or TRBD2 (5 bases each). The CDR3 has 15 amino acids. Per the germline V gene, CDR1 is MNHEY and CDR2 is SMNVEV (reference sequence). Trimming removed 6 bases at V and 2 bases at J, with 13 bases between. The CDR3 DNA follows: TGTGCCAGCAGATCCCGGGGCTCCAACACCGGGGAGCTGTTTTTT. As protein: CASRSRGSNTGELFF.

The chain couples TRBV13 to TRBJ2-1; D is unresolved. V shed 2 bases and J shed 3 bases, with 8 bases lying between them. Germline lookup yields CDR1 PRHDT and CDR2 FYEKMQ (reference sequence). The CDR3 extends over 14 amino acids. The DNA for the CDR3 is TGTGCCAGCAGCTTACGTAGGAACTACAATGAGCAGTTCTTC. Translated, it gives CASSLRRNYNEQFF.

The chain is built from TRBV28 and TRBJ2-5, with 8 bases lining up with TRBD1. Germline lookup yields CDR1 MDHEN and CDR2 SYDVKM. The length of the CDR3 is 13 residues. After removal of 10 bases from V and 5 bases from J, the junction contained 9 bases not matched to a gene. CDR3 sequence: CATRTGYQETQYF. DNA for the CDR3: TGTGCCACCAGGACAGGGTATCAGGAGACCCAGTACTTC.

V gene TRBV5-5 combines with J gene TRBJ2-7, with TRBD1 identical over 7 bases. V lost 0 bases, J lost 13 bases, and 13 bases stayed unmatched. This CDR3 spans 14 amino acids. Germline V gene data show CDR1 as SGHKS and CDR2 as YYEKEE (reference sequence). This CDR3 reads CASSLEVRDSLTYF. CDR3 DNA: TGTGCCAGCAGCTTGGAGGTCAGGGACAGCCTCACCTACTTC.

The CDR3, as DNA: TGTGCCAGCAGTTTAACAGGGCCAACCCCCTACGAGCAGTACTTC. Residues: CASSLTGPTPYEQYF. The chain links TRBV27 to TRBJ2-7; maybe TRBD1 (6 bases). V lost 2 bases and J lost 2, with 13 bases in between. Germline V gives CDR1 MNHEY, CDR2 SMNVEV (reference sequence). The CDR3 length is 15 residues.

The V and J genes are TRBV7-9 and TRBJ2-1; weak D call: TRBD2 (5 bases). From germline, CDR1 is SEHNR and CDR2 FQNEAQ (reference sequence). The CDR3 spans 16 residues. Trimming removed 5 bases at V and 4 bases at J, with 18 bases between. The CDR3 region has the DNA TGTGCCAGCAGCCCTCGTACCCCAGAGGGATACAATGAGCAGTTCTTC. Translating gives CASSPRTPEGYNEQFF.

The V and J genes are TRBV12-5 and TRBJ2-2, with D unresolved. Trimming took off 2 bases at V and 6 bases at J, with 7 bases between the two ends. The CDR3 loop spans 13 amino acids. The germline V gene has CDR1 LGHNT and CDR2 FRNRAP. CDR3 sequence (DNA): TGTGCTAGTGGTTTGTCGGGCTCCGGGGAGCTGTTTTTT. Encoded protein: CASGLSGSGELFF.

The chain is built from TRBV2 and TRBJ2-3; TRBD2 might be the D (6 bases). V was trimmed by 6 bases and J by 1 base, leaving 17 bases between them. Germline V gives CDR1 SNHLY, CDR2 FYNNEI. The CDR3 covers 16 residues. CDR3 sequence (DNA): TGTGCCAGCAGGGGGACTCTCGGGGATGGCACAGATACGCAGTATTTT. Translated: CASRGTLGDGTDTQYF.

V and J are TRBV4-1 and TRBJ2-5; 9 nucleotides align to TRBD2. V lost 2 bases, J lost 5 bases, and 6 bases stayed unmatched. This CDR3 has 15 residues. Germline V gives CDR1 MGHRA, CDR2 YSYEKL. CDR3 nucleotides: TGCGCCAGCAGCCAAAGGGCGGGGGGGCAGGAGACCCAGTACTTC. Translated, it gives CASSQRAGGQETQYF.